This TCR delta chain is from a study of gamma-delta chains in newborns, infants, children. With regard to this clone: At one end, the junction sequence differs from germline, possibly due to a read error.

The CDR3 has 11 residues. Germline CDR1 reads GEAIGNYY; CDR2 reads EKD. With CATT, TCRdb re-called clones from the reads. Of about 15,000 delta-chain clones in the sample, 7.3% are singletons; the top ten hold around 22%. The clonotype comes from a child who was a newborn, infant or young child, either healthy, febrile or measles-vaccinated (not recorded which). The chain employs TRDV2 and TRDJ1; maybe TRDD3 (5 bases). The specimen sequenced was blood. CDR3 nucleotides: TGTGCCTGTGACACCGTCGATACACTCATCTTT. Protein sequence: CACDTVDTLIF.